The 30 T cell receptor beta chains reported below all come from one sample, sequenced in a study of blood T cell repertoires in COVID-19. Profiling relied on immunoSEQ multiplex PCR, and the TCRdb table lists in-frame clones only, not all of them. The sample lists approximately 250,000 clones; about nine tenths were seen once. Sequencing was performed on peripheral blood. These receptors all come from a man younger than 45 who had recovered from COVID-19.

The chain has TRBV13 and TRBJ2-7; 10 nucleotides agree with TRBD2. V lost 6 bases to trimming and J lost 2 bases; unmatched junction nucleotides: 7. CDR1 is PRHDT, CDR2 FYEKMQ, per germline (reference sequence). The CDR3 totals 15 residues. CDR3 in DNA: TGTGCCAGCAGACAGCGGGGGGGCCAACCCTACGAGCAGTACTTC. Protein product: CASRQRGGQPYEQYF.

This chain uses TRBV30 with TRBJ1-2, with 8 bases that match TRBD1. CDR1 is GTSNPN and CDR2 is SVGIG in the germline V gene (reference sequence). CDR3 length: 15 residues. The trim removed 0 bases at V and 5 bases at J, leaving 8 bases unmatched. As DNA, the CDR3 is TGTGCCTGGAGTGTTACGCTGGGACAGGAATATGGCTACACCTTC. This gives the protein CAWSVTLGQEYGYTF. The full variable domain, rest sourced from reference TRBV30 and TRBJ1-2, is SQTIHQWPATLVQPVGSPLSLECTVEGTSNPNLYWYRQAAGRGLQLLFYSVGIGQISSEVPQNLSASRPQDRQFILSSKKLLLSDSGFYLCAWSVTLGQEYGYTFGSGTRLTVV.

The rearrangement joins TRBV12-3 or TRBV12-4 to TRBJ2-7; TRBD2 might be the D (6 bases). There are 13 residues in the CDR3. V gave up 4 bases and J gave up 3 bases, with 10 bases separating them. CDR3 nucleotide sequence: TGTGCCAGCAGTTGGGGACTTAACTACGAGCAGTACTTC. Residues: CASSWGLNYEQYF.

J is TRBJ1-4 and V is TRBV5-1, with TRBD1 matching over 7 bases. V lost 0 bases, J lost 16 bases, and 12 bases stayed unmatched. The CDR3 contains 14 residues. Germline V gives CDR1 SGHRS, CDR2 YFSETQ. The CDR3 DNA reads as TGCGCCAGCAGCTTGGTACGTGAGGGGGCGGTGACGTTTTTT. This codes for CASSLVREGAVTFF.

The chain uses TRBV7-8 and TRBJ1-4, with 7 bases fitting TRBD1. With V trimmed by 6 bases and J by 2 bases, 6 bases remained unmatched. The length of the CDR3 is 15 residues. Germline values: CDR1 SGHVS, CDR2 FQNEAQ. CDR3 in amino acids: CASRTGQATNEKLFF. CDR3 sequence (DNA): TGTGCCAGCAGAACCGGACAGGCCACTAATGAAAAACTGTTTTTT.

The V and J genes are TRBV2 and TRBJ1-4, with D perhaps TRBD1 (6 bases). Germline loops: CDR1 SNHLY, CDR2 FYNNEI. This CDR3 spans 16 amino acids. V lost 2 bases and J lost 8, with 18 bases in between. The CDR3 DNA reads as TGTGCCAGCAGTGAAATATGGGGGGGCCTCGGGGAAAAACTGTTTTTT. Protein product: CASSEIWGGLGEKLFF. The full variable domain, its missing parts supplied by reference TRBV2 and TRBJ1-4, is EPEVTQTPSHQVTQMGQEVILRCVPISNHLYFYWYRQILGQKVEFLVSFYNNEISEKSEIFDDQFSVERPDGSNFTLKIRSTKLEDSAMYFCASSEIWGGLGEKLFFGSGTQLSVL.

The chain is built from TRBV14 and TRBJ1-2, with D uncertain. The CDR3 totals 13 residues. Germline CDR1 is SGHDN and CDR2 is FVKESK. The V end lost 6 bases, the J end lost 5 bases, and 13 bases lay between the germline ends. The CDR3: CASRDTSYYGYTF. CDR3 coding DNA: TGTGCCAGCAGAGACACTAGCTATTATGGCTACACCTTC. Full variable domain (rest looked up from reference TRBV14 and TRBJ1-2): EAGVTQFPSHSVIEKGQTVTLRCDPISGHDNLYWYRRVMGKEIKFLLHFVKESKQDESGMPNNRFLAERTGGTYSTLKVQPAELEDSGVYFCASRDTSYYGYTFGSGTRLTVV.

The chain links TRBV29-1 to TRBJ2-3; D gene ambiguous. This CDR3 contains 12 residues. In germline, CDR1 is SQVTM, CDR2 ANQGSEA. V shed 1 base and J shed 6 bases, with 8 bases lying between them. CDR3 residues: CSVEVSEDTQYF. The CDR3, as DNA: TGCAGCGTTGAAGTTTCGGAGGATACGCAGTATTTT.

This clone showed up just once. This chain connects TRBV2 to TRBJ2-1; 9 bases line up with TRBD1. V lost 8 bases and J lost 9; bases outside the gene matches: 11. The CDR3 spans 14 residues. Germline loops: CDR1 SNHLY, CDR2 FYNNEI. The CDR3 bases are TGTGCCAGCGGGGCCGGGACAGGGTTCCGTGAGCAGTTCTTC. Protein product: CASGAGTGFREQFF.

V is TRBV18 and J is TRBJ2-6; TRBD2 matches 8 bases. CDR1 and CDR2 (germline): KGHSH, LQKENI. The V and J ends lost 6 bases and 3 bases, in that order; junction bases with no gene match: 10. The CDR3 runs to 17 residues. The CDR3 nucleotides are TGTGCCAGCTCCGCGGGGCTAGCGGGTCTTGGGGCCAACGTCCTGACTTTC. Translation: CASSAGLAGLGANVLTF.

Only one count was recorded for this clone. The J gene is TRBJ1-2, the V gene TRBV2; no clear D gene. The germline V and J ends were trimmed by 7 bases and 6 bases, with 15 bases remaining between them. The CDR3 length is 13 residues. In germline, CDR1 is SNHLY, CDR2 FYNNEI. The CDR3: CASTRRGEDGYTF. CDR3 bases: TGTGCCAGCACCCGCCGGGGTGAGGATGGCTACACCTTC.

V usage is TRBV4-3 and J usage is TRBJ1-1, with D possibly being TRBD1 (6 bases). Trimming cost V 0 bases and J 1 base, with 21 bases left between them. In germline, CDR1 is LGHNA, CDR2 YSLEER. CDR3 length: 19 amino acids. CDR3 residues: CASSQEDRPPRGWNTEAFF. The CDR3 coding sequence is TGCGCCAGCAGCCAAGAAGACAGGCCACCGAGGGGTTGGAACACTGAAGCTTTCTTT.

The gene calls are TRBV6-5 and TRBJ1-6; possibly TRBD1 for D (5 bases). Germline values: CDR1 MNHEY, CDR2 SVGAGI. V was pared by 8 bases and J by 5 bases, with 16 bases between. The CDR3 loop spans 15 amino acids. The DNA of the CDR3 is TGTGCCAGCTGTAGGGGCAGCACCCATAATTCACCCCTCCACTTT. Residues: CASCRGSTHNSPLHF.

The chain uses TRBV9 and TRBJ1-6; no firm D call. CDR1 is SGDLS and CDR2 is YYNGEE in the germline V gene. V was pared by 0 bases and J by 8 bases, with 9 bases between. This CDR3 is built from 14 residues. The CDR3 DNA sequence: TGTGCCAGCAGCGTAGGATTCTACGATTCACCCCTCCACTTT. Protein sequence: CASSVGFYDSPLHF.

This clone was detected many times. The chain uses TRBV4-2 and TRBJ1-5; no definite D call. From germline, CDR1 is LGHNA and CDR2 YNFKEQ. This CDR3 spans 13 amino acids. Trimming shortened V by 1 base and J by 7 bases, and 8 bases separated the two germline ends. CDR3 amino acids: CASSQAPQQPQHF. DNA for the CDR3: TGTGCCAGCAGCCAAGCTCCCCAGCAGCCCCAGCATTTT.

The chain has TRBV5-4 and TRBJ2-7, with 11 bases that match TRBD1. With 4 bases clipped from V and 12 bases from J, the junction kept 18 bases outside the gene matches. The CDR3 runs to 16 residues. Germline loops: CDR1 SGHNT, CDR2 YYREEE (reference sequence). As DNA, the CDR3 is TGTGCCAGCAGCCCTACGCCGGGACAGGGGGTAACACGGAGGTACTTC. Protein sequence: CASSPTPGQGVTRRYF.

The chain carries TRBV15 and TRBJ1-2, with a possible D match to TRBD1 (6 bases). CDR3 length: 19 residues. Germline CDR1 LNHNV, CDR2 YYDKDF (reference sequence). Trimming pared 5 bases from V and 7 bases from J, leaving 32 bases between. The CDR3 protein is CATSRGKGAGVLSSRGYTF. DNA for the CDR3: TGTGCCACCAGCCGAGGGAAAGGGGCAGGGGTCTTATCGTCTCGTGGCTACACCTTC.

The chain uses TRBV19 and TRBJ1-2; D gene uncertain. This CDR3 has 11 amino acids. Germline CDR1 is LNHDA and CDR2 is SQIVND (reference sequence). The V end lost 3 bases, the J end lost 7 bases, and 6 bases lay between the germline ends. The CDR3 nucleotides read TGTGCCAGTAGTATGATGAGTGGCTACACCTTC. It yields the protein CASSMMSGYTF.

The genes are TRBV14 and TRBJ2-5; maybe TRBD1 (6 bases). This CDR3 is 14 amino acids long. Trimming left V 1 base short and J 5 bases short, with 11 bases between. Germline-derived CDR1 and CDR2 are SGHDN and FVKESK. The CDR3 bases are TGTGCCAGCAGCCAAGTGCAGGGGCTCGAGACCCAGTACTTC. This sequence encodes CASSQVQGLETQYF.

This sequence joins TRBV6-5 and TRBJ1-2; TRBD1 might be the D (5 bases). Trimming took 4 bases from V and 8 from J, leaving 17 bases between them. The CDR3 is 14 residues long. CDR1 is MNHEY and CDR2 is SVGAGI in the germline V gene. The CDR3 DNA reads as TGTGCCAGCAGTTCCGAACCTGACTGGGGCGGCTACACCTTC. Translating it yields CASSSEPDWGGYTF.

V usage is TRBV11-2 and J usage is TRBJ1-1; D is undetermined. Germline V gene sequence: CDR1 SGHAT, CDR2 FQNNGV. CDR3 length: 13 amino acids. With 5 bases removed from V and 1 base from J, the gap between germline ends came to 8 bases. CDR3 residues: CASSETRNTEAFF. DNA for the CDR3: TGTGCCAGCAGCGAGACAAGGAACACTGAAGCTTTCTTT.

This chain connects TRBV12-3 or TRBV12-4 to TRBJ1-2; no reliable D call. The CDR3 has 12 amino acids. The V end was cut by 6 bases, the J end by 7 bases, with 12 bases between. The CDR3 is CASSWGVTGYTF. The CDR3 DNA follows: TGTGCCAGCAGCTGGGGAGTAACTGGCTACACCTTC.

The gene calls are TRBV7-9 and TRBJ2-3, with 7 bases matching TRBD1. The V gene's germline CDR1 is SEHNR and CDR2 FQNEAQ (reference sequence). The CDR3 loop spans 14 amino acids. V shed 8 bases, J shed 4 bases, and the junction held 9 bases outside the gene matches. As DNA, the CDR3 is TGTGCCAGCGGAACACAGGGGTACGCAGATACGCAGTATTTT. Translation: CASGTQGYADTQYF.

This clone was observed a handful of times. The chain links TRBV4-1 to TRBJ1-4, with 9 bases matching TRBD1. Per the germline V gene, CDR1 is MGHRA and CDR2 is YSYEKL. The CDR3 sequence is 14 residues long. Trimming at V came to 4 bases and at J to 7 bases, leaving 4 bases not matched to a gene. Written as DNA, the CDR3 is TGCGCCAGCAGCCCCGGGACAGGGAGTGAAAAACTGTTTTTT. Translation gives CASSPGTGSEKLFF.

The chain combines TRBV7-6 with TRBJ1-5; D perhaps matches TRBD1 (5 bases). Germline CDR1 and CDR2: SGHVS and FNYEAQ. V was shortened by 1 base and J by 0 bases, with 13 bases between the two germline ends. The CDR3 loop spans 17 amino acids. CDR3 bases: TGTGCCAGCAGCTTAGTCGCGGGGGGACTTAGCAATCAGCCCCAGCATTTT. Encoded protein: CASSLVAGGLSNQPQHF.

The gene calls are TRBV18 and TRBJ1-6; 7 nucleotides agree with TRBD1. Germline V gene data show CDR1 as KGHSH and CDR2 as LQKENI. Trimming removed 2 bases from V and 5 bases from J; junction bases left unmatched: 6. The CDR3 has 16 residues. CDR3 sequence: CASSPGDRDNNSPLHF. Here the CDR3 DNA reads TGTGCCAGCTCACCAGGGGACAGAGATAATAATTCACCCCTCCACTTT.

This rearrangement joins TRBV25-1 to TRBJ1-2, with a possible D match to TRBD1 (5 bases). V was pared by 4 bases and J by 6 bases, with 12 bases between. Germline CDR1 reads MGHDK; CDR2 reads SYGVNS. The CDR3 spans 13 residues. CDR3 region: CASSVRQWDGYTF. DNA of the CDR3: TGTGCCAGCAGTGTTCGACAGTGGGATGGCTACACCTTC.

This chain links TRBV19 with TRBJ2-3, with a weak D call TRBD2 (5 bases). V lost 1 base to trimming and J lost 2 bases, with 13 bases between them. This CDR3 is built from 16 residues. The germline V gene encodes CDR1 LNHDA and CDR2 SQIVND (reference sequence). In DNA form, the CDR3 reads TGTGCCAGTAGTATAGTGGGGTTGCTAGCCACAGATACGCAGTATTTT. It codes for CASSIVGLLATDTQYF. The full variable domain, its missing parts supplied by reference TRBV19 and TRBJ2-3, is DGGITQSPKYLFRKEGQNVTLSCEQNLNHDAMYWYRQDPGQGLRLIYYSQIVNDFQKGDIAEGYSVSREKKESFPLTVTSAQKNPTAFYLCASSIVGLLATDTQYFGPGTRLTVL.

The chain is built from TRBV2 and TRBJ2-2; D not resolved. CDR3 length: 13 residues. Trimming left V 7 bases short and J 1 base short, with 7 bases between. Germline CDR1 and CDR2: SNHLY and FYNNEI. CDR3 sequence reads: CASTTGNTGELFF. CDR3 DNA: TGTGCCAGCACCACGGGGAACACCGGGGAGCTGTTTTTT. The entire variable domain, with the rest obtained from reference TRBV2 and TRBJ2-2, is as follows: EPEVTQTPSHQVTQMGQEVILRCVPISNHLYFYWYRQILGQKVEFLVSFYNNEISEKSEIFDDQFSVERPDGSNFTLKIRSTKLEDSAMYFCASTTGNTGELFFGEGSRLTVL.

V gene TRBV6-1 combines with J gene TRBJ2-1; 11 bases match TRBD1. The germline gives CDR1 MNHNS, CDR2 SASEGT. The CDR3 covers 16 residues. The V segment lost 2 bases and the J segment 10 bases; nucleotides outside the gene matches: 10. CDR3 nucleotide sequence: TGTGCCAGCAGTGAATTTGGGACAGGGGGGGGAGGAGAGCAGTTCTTC. Encoded protein: CASSEFGTGGGGEQFF.